Sequencing of this T cell receptor (beta chain) was carried out in a study of T cell responses to AZD1222 COVID-19 vaccine. Clones were sequenced by immunoSEQ multiplex PCR, and TCRdb holds only the in-frame ones, with some missing. The sample has around 140,000 clones, around nine tenths seen once; the top ten hold over 1.5%. The CDR3 is 13 amino acids. V was pared by 6 bases and J by 3 bases, with 8 bases between. Germline V gene data show CDR1 as SNHLY and CDR2 as FYNNEI. The chain links TRBV2 to TRBJ1-4; perhaps TRBD1 as D (6 bases). The clonotype was recovered from an adult in good health. The material sequenced was peripheral blood, taken on day 0 of AZD1222 vaccination. This CDR3 is CASRGQPNEKLFF. In DNA, the CDR3 is TGTGCCAGCAGGGGACAACCTAATGAAAAACTGTTTTTT.